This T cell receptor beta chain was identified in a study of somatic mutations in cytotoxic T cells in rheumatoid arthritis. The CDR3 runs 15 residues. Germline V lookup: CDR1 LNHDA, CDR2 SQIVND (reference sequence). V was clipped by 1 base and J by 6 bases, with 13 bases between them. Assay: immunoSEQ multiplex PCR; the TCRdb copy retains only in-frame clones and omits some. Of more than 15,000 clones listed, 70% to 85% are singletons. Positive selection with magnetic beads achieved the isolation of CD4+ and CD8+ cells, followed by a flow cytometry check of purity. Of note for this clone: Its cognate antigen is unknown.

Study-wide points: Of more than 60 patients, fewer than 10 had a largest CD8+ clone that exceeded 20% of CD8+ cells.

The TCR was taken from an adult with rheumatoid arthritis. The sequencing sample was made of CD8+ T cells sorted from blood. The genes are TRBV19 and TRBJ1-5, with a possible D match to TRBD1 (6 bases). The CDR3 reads CASSIGSRGSQPQHF. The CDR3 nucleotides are TGTGCCAGTAGTATAGGTAGCAGGGGAAGTCAGCCCCAGCATTTT. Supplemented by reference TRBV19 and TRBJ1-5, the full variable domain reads DGGITQSPKYLFRKEGQNVTLSCEQNLNHDAMYWYRQDPGQGLRLIYYSQIVNDFQKGDIAEGYSVSREKKESFPLTVTSAQKNPTAFYLCASSIGSRGSQPQHFGDGTRLSIL.